The 29 T cell receptor beta chains presented below share a single source sample, sequenced in a study of T cells in localized non-small cell lung cancer. The repertoire was sequenced with immunoSEQ multiplex PCR; TCRdb's copy has only in-frame clones and lacks some. The data show about 33,000 clones, around 90% seen once. This sample comprised PBMCs, obtained before any cancer treatment. These receptors originate from a man aged 40-75 years with stage II lung adenocarcinoma.

V and J are TRBV18 and TRBJ2-7; no clear D. Germline-derived CDR1 and CDR2 are KGHSH and LQKENI. V shed 10 bases and J shed 0 bases, with 13 bases lying between them. The CDR3 consists of 13 residues. Here the CDR3 DNA reads TGTGCCACCACCGACGCCGTCTCCTACGAGCAGTACTTC. Translated, it gives CATTDAVSYEQYF.

The chain links TRBV18 to TRBJ2-7; no firm D call. This CDR3 is built from 15 residues. Germline V gives CDR1 KGHSH, CDR2 LQKENI. With 2 bases removed from V and 0 bases from J, the gap between germline ends came to 11 bases. The CDR3 nucleotides read TGTGCCAGCTCACCATACGTCTCAAACTCCTACGAGCAGTACTTC. It encodes CASSPYVSNSYEQYF.

V usage is TRBV18 and J usage is TRBJ2-7, with 11 bases fitting TRBD1. Trimming at V came to 2 bases and at J to 2 bases, leaving 2 bases not matched to a gene. This CDR3 comprises 15 residues. Per the germline V gene, CDR1 is KGHSH and CDR2 is LQKENI. The CDR3, as DNA: TGTGCCAGCTCACCAGGGACAGGGGGAACCTACGAGCAGTACTTC. Protein: CASSPGTGGTYEQYF.

V and J are TRBV5-1 and TRBJ1-5, with D perhaps matching TRBD1 (6 bases). Germline V gene data show CDR1 as SGHRS and CDR2 as YFSETQ. The V and J ends lost 4 bases and 7 bases respectively, with 15 bases between them. The CDR3 loop spans 14 amino acids. The CDR3 bases are TGCGCCAGCAGCATAACAGGGATGGGACAGCCCCAGCATTTT. This gives the protein CASSITGMGQPQHF. Full variable domain (remainder filled in from reference TRBV5-1 and TRBJ1-5): KAGVTQTPRYLIKTRGQQVTLSCSPISGHRSVSWYQQTPGQGLQFLFEYFSETQRNKGNFPGRFSGRQFSNSRSEMNVSTLELGDSALYLCASSITGMGQPQHFGDGTRLSIL.

On this clone itself: Compared with germline, one end of the junction differs, possibly owing to a read error. The CDR3 DNA reads TGTGCCAGCAGTTTATACTATATGGGGCAGGGTTATGTCTTT. It specifies CASSLYYMGQGYVF. The chain uses TRBV28 and TRBJ1-2; TRBD1 might be the D (5 bases). The CDR3 contains 14 residues. Germline CDR1 MDHEN, CDR2 SYDVKM.

This clone was seen a few times. This chain uses TRBV6-5 with TRBJ2-1, with 7 nucleotides matching TRBD2. From germline, CDR1 is MNHEY and CDR2 SVGAGI. The CDR3 covers 14 residues. The V and J ends lost 7 bases and 6 bases, in that order; junction bases with no gene match: 9. This chain's CDR3 is CASTRGGDRNEQFF. The CDR3 DNA follows: TGTGCCAGCACCCGGGGAGGGGACCGCAATGAGCAGTTCTTC.

This chain links TRBV13 with TRBJ2-1, with TRBD2 matching over 7 bases. The CDR3 covers 12 residues. Germline V gene data show CDR1 as PRHDT and CDR2 as FYEKMQ (reference sequence). V lost 3 bases to trimming and J lost 9 bases; unmatched junction nucleotides: 2. This CDR3 reads CASSLTSSEQFF. The CDR3 DNA sequence: TGTGCCAGCAGCTTGACTAGCAGTGAGCAGTTCTTC.

This clone was counted a single time. The chain links TRBV6-1 to TRBJ2-1, with a possible D match to TRBD1 (6 bases). Germline loops: CDR1 MNHNS, CDR2 SASEGT. Trimming stripped 4 bases from V and 1 base from J, with 14 bases between. CDR3 length: 16 amino acids. CDR3 nucleotides: TGTGCCAGCAGTGGCCGGGACACCGGATCCTACAATGAGCAGTTCTTC. Its translation is CASSGRDTGSYNEQFF.

The chain is built from TRBV10-2 and TRBJ2-1; D may be TRBD1 (6 bases). V was trimmed by 10 bases and J by 10 bases, leaving 20 bases between them. The CDR3 sequence is 13 residues long. From germline, CDR1 is WSHSY and CDR2 SAAADI. CDR3 amino acids: CATAGARGSEQFF. In nucleotides, the CDR3 is TGCGCCACGGCCGGGGCCAGGGGTAGCGAGCAGTTCTTC.

This clone was recorded once. V usage is TRBV6-1 and J usage is TRBJ2-7; D ambiguous. CDR3 length: 11 residues. Germline V CDR1 and CDR2: MNHNS, SASEGT. The V and J ends lost 8 bases and 2 bases respectively, with 7 bases between them. CDR3 amino acids: CASGRTYEQYF. The CDR3 bases are TGTGCCAGCGGACGGACCTACGAGCAGTACTTC.

This chain uses TRBV9 with TRBJ1-3; tentatively, D is TRBD1 (6 bases). CDR1 and CDR2 from the germline V gene are SGDLS and YYNGEE. The CDR3 has 14 residues. With 4 bases removed from V and 4 bases from J, the gap between germline ends came to 12 bases. For the CDR3, the DNA is TGTGCCAGCAGCTACGGGGGGCCGGGAAACACCATATATTTT. This sequence encodes CASSYGGPGNTIYF.

The V and J genes are TRBV7-3 and TRBJ2-1; D is uncertain. The CDR3 runs 12 residues. With 6 bases removed from V and 4 bases from J, the gap between germline ends came to 7 bases. The germline V gene encodes CDR1 SGHTA and CDR2 FQGTGA. The DNA of the CDR3 is TGTGCCAGCAGGGGCACTTACAATGAGCAGTTCTTC. Its translation is CASRGTYNEQFF.

V is TRBV19 and J is TRBJ2-5, with a tentative D call TRBD1 (6 bases). The CDR3 consists of 14 residues. The V gene's germline CDR1 is LNHDA and CDR2 SQIVND (reference sequence). V lost 11 bases and J 4 bases, leaving 20 bases between the germline ends. The CDR3 is CASGATGSGETQYF. The CDR3 nucleotides read TGTGCCTCAGGGGCGACGGGTTCCGGAGAGACCCAGTACTTC.

The chain couples TRBV11-2 to TRBJ2-3; 8 bases are shared with TRBD2. The trim removed 0 bases at V and 5 bases at J, leaving 19 bases unmatched. This CDR3 has 20 amino acids. Germline loops: CDR1 SGHAT, CDR2 FQNNGV. The CDR3 region has the DNA TGTGCCAGCAGCTTAGACCGTAACCTAGCGGGCCTACCCGCGGGAGATACGCAGTATTTT. Its protein is CASSLDRNLAGLPAGDTQYF.

The genes are TRBV5-6 and TRBJ1-1; TRBD1 might be the D (5 bases). The germline CDR1 and CDR2 sequences are SGHDT and YYEEEE. Deletions cut 2 bases from V and 0 bases from J, with 8 bases between. The CDR3 length is 14 residues. CDR3 amino acids: CASSFGAMNTEAFF. The CDR3 coding sequence is TGTGCCAGCAGCTTCGGGGCGATGAACACTGAAGCTTTCTTT.

V gene TRBV27 combines with J gene TRBJ1-2, with D perhaps matching TRBD1 (6 bases). This CDR3 has 15 residues. V lost 2 bases, J lost 3 bases, and 13 bases lay in between. Germline V lookup: CDR1 MNHEY, CDR2 SMNVEV (reference sequence). The CDR3 loop reads CASSLVAQGHYGYTF. In DNA, the CDR3 is TGTGCCAGCAGTTTAGTGGCTCAGGGGCACTATGGCTACACCTTC.

The chain has TRBV6-6 and TRBJ1-3; D call uncertain. Germline values: CDR1 MNHNY, CDR2 SVGAGI (reference sequence). Trimming took 0 bases from V and 4 from J, leaving 7 bases between them. The CDR3 spans 14 residues. This chain's CDR3 is CASSYSERGNTIYF. CDR3 DNA sequence: TGTGCCAGCAGTTACTCGGAGAGGGGAAACACCATATATTTT.

The V gene is TRBV5-4, the J gene TRBJ2-3; 12 positions match TRBD2. Germline values: CDR1 SGHNT, CDR2 YYREEE (reference sequence). This CDR3 region has 17 residues. J lost 1 base, V lost 3 bases, and 6 bases had no gene match. The CDR3 nucleotides are TGTGCCAGCAGCTCGGGACTAGCGGGCCCCGGCACAGATACGCAGTATTTT. Translated, it gives CASSSGLAGPGTDTQYF.

V gene TRBV28 combines with J gene TRBJ2-7; no clear D gene. CDR1 is MDHEN, CDR2 SYDVKM, per germline. The CDR3 is 14 amino acids. The V end was cut by 8 bases, the J end by 3 bases, with 17 bases between. This CDR3 reads CASYPAGRVYEQYF. The CDR3 DNA sequence: TGTGCCAGCTACCCCGCTGGACGGGTCTACGAGCAGTACTTC.

The genes are TRBV7-3 and TRBJ2-7, with D unclear. This CDR3 comprises 13 residues. Germline V gives CDR1 SGHTA, CDR2 FQGTGA. The ends were cut back, 5 bases at V and 5 bases at J, with 13 bases in the middle. In nucleotides, the CDR3 is TGTGCCAGCAGCCCATCGGTAGCCCACGAGCAGTACTTC. It codes for CASSPSVAHEQYF.

This clone appeared once. The chain couples TRBV4-1 to TRBJ2-3; no reliable D call. Trimming shortened V by 1 base and J by 2 bases, and 7 bases separated the two germline ends. Germline loops: CDR1 MGHRA, CDR2 YSYEKL. CDR3 length: 14 amino acids. DNA of the CDR3: TGCGCCAGCAGCCAAGTGCAGAACACAGATACGCAGTATTTT. This encodes CASSQVQNTDTQYF.

This clone is termed medium-sized. The rearrangement joins TRBV28 to TRBJ2-3; D unresolved. Germline V CDR1 and CDR2: MDHEN, SYDVKM. V lost 5 bases and J lost 5, with 8 bases in between. This CDR3 comprises 12 residues. The CDR3 nucleotides read TGTGCCAGCAGTCCCCTACGAGATACGCAGTATTTT. As protein: CASSPLRDTQYF.

The chain recombines TRBV7-2 with TRBJ1-3; unclear D gene. V was cut by 5 bases and J by 2 bases, with 19 bases left in between. CDR3 length: 17 residues. Per germline, CDR1 SGHTA and CDR2 FQGNSA. The CDR3 protein is CASSTPTDILTGNTIYF. DNA for the CDR3: TGTGCCAGCAGCACCCCGACGGATATTCTTACTGGAAACACCATATATTTT. Full variable domain (missing parts from reference TRBV7-2 and TRBJ1-3): GAGVSQSPSNKVTEKGKDVELRCDPISGHTALYWYRQSLGQGLEFLIYFQGNSAPDKSGLPSDRFSAERTGGSVSTLTIQRTQQEDSAVYLCASSTPTDILTGNTIYFGEGSWLTVV.

The gene calls are TRBV19 and TRBJ2-3, with D unclear. The CDR3 totals 11 residues. Germline lookup yields CDR1 LNHDA and CDR2 SQIVND (reference sequence). The V and J ends lost 5 bases and 6 bases respectively, with 6 bases between them. CDR3 sequence (DNA): TGTGCCAGTAGTCGTAGGGATACGCAGTATTTT. Its protein is CASSRRDTQYF.

This clone came up once. V is TRBV20-1 and J is TRBJ1-1; the D is unclear. V lost 6 bases to trimming and J lost 12 bases, with 11 bases between them. CDR1 and CDR2 (germline): DFQATT, SNEGSKA (reference sequence). The CDR3 has 9 amino acids. CDR3 sequence: CSAPPAPFF. DNA of the CDR3: TGCAGTGCCCCCCCCGCGCCTTTCTTT.

The chain recombines TRBV11-2 with TRBJ2-7, with no clear D. The CDR3 loop spans 12 amino acids. The germline CDR1 and CDR2 sequences are SGHAT and FQNNGV. V lost 4 bases, J lost 1 base, and 5 bases lay in between. The CDR3 DNA reads TGTGCCAGCAGCTCGGGTTCCTACGAGCAGTACTTC. It encodes CASSSGSYEQYF.

The chain carries TRBV19 and TRBJ2-1; tentatively, D is TRBD1 or TRBD2 (5 bases each). Trimming took 7 bases from V and 15 from J, leaving 13 bases between them. Germline CDR1 reads LNHDA; CDR2 reads SQIVND (reference sequence). This CDR3 contains 10 residues. In DNA, the CDR3 is TGTGCCAGTATGGGGGACGTCTTGTTCTTC. As protein: CASMGDVLFF.

By share of the sample, this clone is medium-sized (0.01 to 0.1%). This sequence joins TRBV10-1 and TRBJ1-2, with a possible D match to TRBD1 (5 bases). Trimming left V 3 bases short and J 8 bases short, with 16 bases between. Germline V lookup: CDR1 WNHNN, CDR2 SYGVQD (reference sequence). This CDR3 contains 14 residues. Here the CDR3 reads CASSEDVQGGGYTF. CDR3 in DNA: TGCGCCAGCAGTGAAGATGTCCAGGGTGGGGGCTACACCTTC.

V gene TRBV15 combines with J gene TRBJ2-7, with a weak D call TRBD1 (6 bases). The CDR3 has 14 amino acids. Per germline, CDR1 LNHNV and CDR2 YYDKDF (reference sequence). Trimming stripped 1 base from V and 2 bases from J, with 9 bases between. The DNA for the CDR3 is TGTGCCACCAGCAGAGGGGACACCCCCTACGAGCAGTACTTC. Translation gives CATSRGDTPYEQYF.